This T cell receptor (beta chain) was identified during a study of cytomegalovirus exposure and HLA in healthy donors. A word on this clone: The antigen is undetermined.

In the PCR, 60 Vbeta and 13 Jbeta primers were used. Measured with immunoSEQ multiplex PCR; TCRdb has only the in-frame clones, and not every one. The sample has under 150,000 clones, 82% seen once. The trim removed 5 bases at V and 0 bases at J, leaving 12 bases unmatched. Per the germline V gene, CDR1 is SGHVS and CDR2 is FQNEAQ. The CDR3 has 19 amino acids. General study points: Analyses of presence/absence relied on an assumption of roughly uniform sequencing depth across donors.

The origin of this receptor is a male donor in good health and CMV-seronegative. Sequencing was performed on PBMCs. This chain joins TRBV7-8 and TRBJ2-6; 8 bases are a match to TRBD1. CDR3 in DNA: TGTGCCAGCAGCCTAAATTCAGGGGGCGGAACCTCTGGGGCCAACGTCCTGACTTTC. Its protein product is CASSLNSGGGTSGANVLTF.